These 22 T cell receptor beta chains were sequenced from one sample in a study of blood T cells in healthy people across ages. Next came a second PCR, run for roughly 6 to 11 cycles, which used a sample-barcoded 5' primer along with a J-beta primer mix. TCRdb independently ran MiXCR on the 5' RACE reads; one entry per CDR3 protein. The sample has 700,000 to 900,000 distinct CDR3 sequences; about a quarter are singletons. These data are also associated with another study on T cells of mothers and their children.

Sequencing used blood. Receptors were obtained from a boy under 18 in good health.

CDR3 nucleotide sequence: TGCGCCAGCAGCGCCCTCCAGGGAGGAACGGAGGAGACCCAGTACTTC. It encodes CASSALQGGTEETQYF. This sequence joins TRBV5-1 and TRBJ2-5, with D possibly TRBD2 on 6 matching bases. The V gene's germline CDR1 is SGHRS and CDR2 YFSETQ. Trimming left V 4 bases short and J 5 bases short, with 21 bases between. The CDR3 is 16 amino acids.

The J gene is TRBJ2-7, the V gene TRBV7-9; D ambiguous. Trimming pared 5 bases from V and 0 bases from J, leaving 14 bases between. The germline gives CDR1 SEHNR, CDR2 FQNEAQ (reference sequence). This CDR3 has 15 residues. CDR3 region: CASSQPAGSSYEQYF. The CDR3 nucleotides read TGTGCCAGCAGCCAGCCAGCTGGTAGCTCCTACGAGCAGTACTTC.

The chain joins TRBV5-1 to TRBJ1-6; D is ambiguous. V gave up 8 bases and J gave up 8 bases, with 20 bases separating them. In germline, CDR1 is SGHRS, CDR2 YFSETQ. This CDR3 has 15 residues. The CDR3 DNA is TGCGCCAGTACAGAAACCGAGACACGGTATTCACCCCTCCACTTT. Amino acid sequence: CASTETETRYSPLHF.

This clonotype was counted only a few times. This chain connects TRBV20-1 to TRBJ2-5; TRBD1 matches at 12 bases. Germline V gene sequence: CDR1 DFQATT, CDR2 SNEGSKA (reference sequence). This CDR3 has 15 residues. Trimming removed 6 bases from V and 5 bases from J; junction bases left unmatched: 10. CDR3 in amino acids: CSAGGRDRGLETQYF. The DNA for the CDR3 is TGCAGTGCAGGCGGCCGGGACAGGGGGCTGGAGACCCAGTACTTC.

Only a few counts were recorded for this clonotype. The CDR3 region has the DNA TGCGCCAGCAGCTTGGTAGCGTCCACCGGGGAGCTGTTTTTT. This encodes CASSLVASTGELFF. J is TRBJ2-2 and V is TRBV5-1; maybe TRBD2 (5 bases). CDR1 is SGHRS and CDR2 is YFSETQ in the germline V gene. Trimming left V 0 bases short and J 4 bases short, with 7 bases between. This CDR3 has 14 residues.

This chain's CDR3 is CASSKEWGMDSIAKNIQYF. The CDR3 DNA reads TGTGCCAGCAGCAAAGAATGGGGTATGGACAGTATAGCCAAAAACATTCAGTACTTC. The rearrangement joins TRBV21-1 to TRBJ2-4; TRBD1 was called by the table and not checked on the DNA. TRBV21-1 is tagged as a pseudogene. The length of the CDR3 is 19 residues.

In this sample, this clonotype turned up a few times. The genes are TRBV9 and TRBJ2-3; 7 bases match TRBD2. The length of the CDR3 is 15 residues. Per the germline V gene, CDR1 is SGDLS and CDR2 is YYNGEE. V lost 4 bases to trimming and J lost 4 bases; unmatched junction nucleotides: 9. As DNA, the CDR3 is TGTGCCAGCAGCCCACGGGACTACTTAGCAGATACGCAGTATTTT. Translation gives CASSPRDYLADTQYF.

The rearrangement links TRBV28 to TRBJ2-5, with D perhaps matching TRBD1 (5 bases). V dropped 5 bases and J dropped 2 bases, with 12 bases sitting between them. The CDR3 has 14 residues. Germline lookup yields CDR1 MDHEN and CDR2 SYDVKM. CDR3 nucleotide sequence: TGTGCCAGCAGTACCCAGGGAACGCAAGAGACCCAGTACTTC. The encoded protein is CASSTQGTQETQYF.

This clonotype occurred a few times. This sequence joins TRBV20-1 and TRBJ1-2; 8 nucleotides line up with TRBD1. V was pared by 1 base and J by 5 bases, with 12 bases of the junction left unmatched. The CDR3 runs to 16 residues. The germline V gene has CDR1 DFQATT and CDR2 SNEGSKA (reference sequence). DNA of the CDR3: TGCAGTGCTAGAGCCCCGGACAGGGACGTCCTTTATGGCTACACCTTC. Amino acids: CSARAPDRDVLYGYTF.

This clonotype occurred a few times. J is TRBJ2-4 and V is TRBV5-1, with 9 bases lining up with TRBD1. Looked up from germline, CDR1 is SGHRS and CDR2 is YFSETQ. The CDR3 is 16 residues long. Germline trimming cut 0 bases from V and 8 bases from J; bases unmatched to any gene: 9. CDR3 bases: TGCGCCAGCAGCTTGGAACCCGGGACAGGGTATTACATTCAGTACTTC. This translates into CASSLEPGTGYYIQYF.

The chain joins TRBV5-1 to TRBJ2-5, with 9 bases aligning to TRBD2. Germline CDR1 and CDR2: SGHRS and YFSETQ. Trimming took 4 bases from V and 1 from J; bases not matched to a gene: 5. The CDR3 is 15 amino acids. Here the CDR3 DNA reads TGCGCCAGCAGCGGTAGCGGGGGTAGCCAAGAGACCCAGTACTTC. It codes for CASSGSGGSQETQYF. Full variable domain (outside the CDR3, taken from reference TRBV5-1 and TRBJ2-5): KAGVTQTPRYLIKTRGQQVTLSCSPISGHRSVSWYQQTPGQGLQFLFEYFSETQRNKGNFPGRFSGRQFSNSRSEMNVSTLELGDSALYLCASSGSGGSQETQYFGPGTRLLVL.

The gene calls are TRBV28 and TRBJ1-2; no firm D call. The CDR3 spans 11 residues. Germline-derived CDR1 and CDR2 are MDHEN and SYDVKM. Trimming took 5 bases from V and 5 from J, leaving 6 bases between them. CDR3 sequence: CASSDKYGYTF. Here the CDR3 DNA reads TGTGCCAGCAGTGATAAGTATGGCTACACCTTC.

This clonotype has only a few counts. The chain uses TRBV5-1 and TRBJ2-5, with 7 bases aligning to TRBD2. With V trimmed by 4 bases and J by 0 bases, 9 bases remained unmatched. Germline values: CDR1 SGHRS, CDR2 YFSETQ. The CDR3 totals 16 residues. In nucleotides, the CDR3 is TGCGCCAGCAGCCCTCCTCGGGGGGTCAACCAAGAGACCCAGTACTTC. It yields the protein CASSPPRGVNQETQYF.

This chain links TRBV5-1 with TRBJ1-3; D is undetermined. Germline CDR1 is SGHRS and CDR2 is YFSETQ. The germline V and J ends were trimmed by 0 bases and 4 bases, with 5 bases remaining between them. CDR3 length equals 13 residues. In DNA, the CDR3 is TGCGCCAGCAGCTTGGACAACGGAAACACCATATATTTT. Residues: CASSLDNGNTIYF.

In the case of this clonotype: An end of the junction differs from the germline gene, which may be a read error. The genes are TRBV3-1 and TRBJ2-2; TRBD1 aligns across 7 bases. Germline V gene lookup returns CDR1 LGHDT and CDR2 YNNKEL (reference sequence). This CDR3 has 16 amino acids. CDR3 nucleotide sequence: TGTGCCCGCAGCCGCCGAGGGGGCTCTCACACCGGGGAGCTGTTTTTT. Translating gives CARSRRGGSHTGELFF.

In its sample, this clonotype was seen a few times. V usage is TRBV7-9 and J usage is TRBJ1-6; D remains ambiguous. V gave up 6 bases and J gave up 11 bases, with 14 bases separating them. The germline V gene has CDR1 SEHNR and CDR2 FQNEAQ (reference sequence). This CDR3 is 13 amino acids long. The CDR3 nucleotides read TGTGCCAGCAGGTCGGAGGCGGTCACACCCCTCCACTTT. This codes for CASRSEAVTPLHF.

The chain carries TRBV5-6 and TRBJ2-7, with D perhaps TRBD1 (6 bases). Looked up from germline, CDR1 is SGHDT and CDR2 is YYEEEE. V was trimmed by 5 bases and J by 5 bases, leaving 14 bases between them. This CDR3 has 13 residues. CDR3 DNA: TGTGCCAGCAGTTTTGGGGGCGAAAACGAGCAGTACTTC. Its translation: CASSFGGENEQYF.

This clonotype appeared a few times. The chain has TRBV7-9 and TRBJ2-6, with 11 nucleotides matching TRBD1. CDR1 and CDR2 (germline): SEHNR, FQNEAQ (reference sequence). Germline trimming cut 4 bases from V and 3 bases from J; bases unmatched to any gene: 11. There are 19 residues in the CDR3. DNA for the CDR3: TGTGCCAGCAGCTCAAGGGACAGGGGGAAGCTATATGGGGCCAACGTCCTGACTTTC. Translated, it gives CASSSRDRGKLYGANVLTF.

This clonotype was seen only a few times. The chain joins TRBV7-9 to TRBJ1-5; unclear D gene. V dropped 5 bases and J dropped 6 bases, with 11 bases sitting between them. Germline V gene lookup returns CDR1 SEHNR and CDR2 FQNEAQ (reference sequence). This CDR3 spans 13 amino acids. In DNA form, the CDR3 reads TGTGCCAGCAGCGCCGAAGTGATTCAGCCCCAGCATTTT. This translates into CASSAEVIQPQHF.

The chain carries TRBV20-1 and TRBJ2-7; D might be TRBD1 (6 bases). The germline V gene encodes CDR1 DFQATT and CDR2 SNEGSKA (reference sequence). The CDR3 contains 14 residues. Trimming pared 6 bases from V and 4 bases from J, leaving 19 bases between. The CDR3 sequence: CSASPDRIKYEQYF. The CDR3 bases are TGCAGTGCCTCCCCCGACAGGATAAAGTACGAGCAGTACTTC.

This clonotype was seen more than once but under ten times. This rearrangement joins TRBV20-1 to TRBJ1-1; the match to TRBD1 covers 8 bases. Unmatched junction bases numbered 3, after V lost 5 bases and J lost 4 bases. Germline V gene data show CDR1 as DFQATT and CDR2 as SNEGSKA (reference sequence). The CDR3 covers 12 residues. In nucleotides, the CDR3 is TGCAGTGCTCCTACAGGGGGCACTGAAGCTTTCTTT. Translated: CSAPTGGTEAFF.

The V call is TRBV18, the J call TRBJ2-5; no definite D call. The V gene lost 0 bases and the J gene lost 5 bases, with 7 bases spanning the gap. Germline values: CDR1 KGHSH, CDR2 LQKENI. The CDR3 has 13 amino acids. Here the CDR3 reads CASSPPGFETQYF. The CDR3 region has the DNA TGTGCCAGCTCACCACCCGGCTTTGAGACCCAGTACTTC. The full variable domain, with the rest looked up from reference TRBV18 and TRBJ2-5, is NAGVMQNPRHLVRRRGQEARLRCSPMKGHSHVYWYRQLPEEGLKFMVYLQKENIIDESGMPKERFSAEFPKEGPSILRIQQVVRGDSAAYFCASSPPGFETQYFGPGTRLLVL.